This note documents a single T cell receptor (beta chain) sequence. The data derive from a study of response to subunit inactivated influenza vaccine. Germline-derived CDR1 and CDR2 are MNHNY and SVGAGI (reference sequence). The V gene lost 8 bases and the J gene lost 4 bases, with 12 bases spanning the gap. The CDR3 runs to 13 residues. Via MiXCR, TCRdb re-called the RT-PCR reads, giving one row per CDR3 protein. The sample shows fewer than 700,000 distinct CDR3 sequences, under 15% of them seen only once. The sequence came from a man aged 45-65 years who received an inactivated influenza vaccine. The sequencing used PBMCs from blood, collected more than 35 days after vaccination. The chain combines TRBV6-6 with TRBJ2-1; no firm D call. This CDR3 reads CASAAQIYNEQFF. CDR3 nucleotide sequence: TGTGCCAGCGCTGCACAGATATACAATGAGCAGTTCTTC.